The TCR beta chain under discussion was sequenced for a study of blood T cell repertoires in COVID-19. In the original processing: The assay estimated nucleated cells by amplifying reference gene primers. Method: immunoSEQ multiplex PCR; TCRdb's copy keeps in-frame clones and lacks some. Clonal size and the V and J genes are those of that table, whereas D and trimming came from the DNA. Of around 190,000 clones detected, roughly 81% appear once; the ten largest clones hold approximately 9.9%. Trimming cost V 0 bases and J 5 bases, with 19 bases left between them. The length of the CDR3 is 17 residues. Germline loops: CDR1 LGHNA, CDR2 YNFKEQ.

The sequencing sample was made of peripheral blood. The chain employs TRBV4-2 and TRBJ1-1, with D perhaps matching TRBD1 (5 bases). This clonotype was sampled from a woman aged 35 to 49 with COVID-19, enrolled during active disease. CDR3 in amino acids: CASSQDRIQGMRTEAFF. In nucleotides, the CDR3 is TGTGCCAGCAGCCAAGATAGGATTCAGGGTATGAGGACTGAAGCTTTCTTT.